The 14 T cell receptor beta chains below were found in one sample sequenced in a study of CXCR3-negative and CXCR3-positive naive CD8 T cells (dated by TCRdb to 2018 to 2020). Sequencing was carried out with a NextSeq 550. The Human TCR Profiling Kit (MiLaboratory) was used to prepare UMI-labeled 5' RACE TRB cDNA libraries. Based on TCRdb reprocessing of the reads, there is one entry per CDR3 protein sequence, and DNA is missing. The sample has 100,000 to 150,000 distinct CDR3 sequences on record. In total, the top ten clones hold about 0.48% of the sample. Sequencing was done on a sample of naive CXCR3- CD8+ T cells from blood. Read against the paper, the sample's cell subset or site label means: CD45RO-CCR7+CD27+CD95- naive CD8+ T cells lacking CXCR3 (TNR3-). The receptor source for this set is a human donor in good health. Some clones in this sample may be carry-over from other donors' samples.

The V call is TRBV5-1, the J call TRBJ2-4. The CDR3 is made up of 13 amino acids. Germline V lookup: CDR1 SGHRS, CDR2 YFSETQ. CDR3 region: CASSLRAKNIQYF.

V usage is TRBV28 and J usage is TRBJ2-7; TCRdb designates TRBD1, a call that cannot be tested without DNA. Germline V gene lookup returns CDR1 MDHEN and CDR2 SYDVKM. The CDR3 is made up of 15 amino acids. CDR3 in amino acids: CASSSGEGLVSEQYF.

The J gene is TRBJ2-7, the V gene TRBV7-3; TCRdb calls TRBD1, which cannot be checked without DNA. Germline CDR1 and CDR2: SGHTA and FQGTGA. CDR3 length equals 13 residues. CDR3: CASSHGTGDEQYF.

The CDR3 is CASNQPGLAGGPDTGELFF. The rearrangement links TRBV5-5 to TRBJ2-2; lacking DNA, the TRBD2 call made by TCRdb goes unchecked. This CDR3 spans 19 amino acids. CDR1 SGHKS and CDR2 YYEKEE come from the germline V gene (reference sequence).

CDR3 sequence reads: CSVEAGELFDLSSYEQYF. This chain uses TRBV29-1 with TRBJ2-7; without DNA, the TCRdb call of TRBD1 cannot be checked. From germline, CDR1 is SQVTM and CDR2 ANQGSEA. The CDR3 extends over 18 amino acids.

The V gene is TRBV14, the J gene TRBJ2-1. CDR1 and CDR2 from the germline V gene are SGHDN and FVKESK. The CDR3 is 13 residues long. This CDR3 reads CASSLALYRGQFF.

The V call is TRBV29-1, the J call TRBJ2-2. CDR1 SQVTM and CDR2 ANQGSEA come from the germline V gene. The CDR3 spans 14 residues. The CDR3 reads CSVERDANTGELFF.

V gene TRBV7-3 combines with J gene TRBJ2-7; TCRdb outputs TRBD1, but without DNA this stays unchecked. Germline V gene sequence: CDR1 SGHTA, CDR2 FQGTGA. The CDR3 is 13 amino acids. CDR3 sequence reads: CASSAQQADEQYF. The complete variable domain, with remaining parts taken from reference TRBV7-3 and TRBJ2-7, reads GAGVSQTPSNKVTEKGKYVELRCDPISGHTALYWYRQSLGQGPEFLIYFQGTGAADDSGLPNDRFFAVRPEGSVSTLKIQRTERGDSAVYLCASSAQQADEQYFGPGTRLTVT.

The chain is built from TRBV15 and TRBJ2-1; TCRdb calls TRBD2, which cannot be checked without DNA. Germline CDR1 is LNHNV and CDR2 is YYDKDF (reference sequence). The length of the CDR3 is 16 residues. CDR3: CATSSRTSGYPNEQFF.

The V and J genes are TRBV9 and TRBJ2-3. The CDR3 length is 14 residues. Germline CDR1 and CDR2: SGDLS and YYNGEE. CDR3 sequence reads: CASSVGRNTDTQYF.

V and J are TRBV2 and TRBJ2-3; TCRdb designates TRBD1, a call that cannot be tested without DNA. The CDR3 length is 14 residues. The germline gives CDR1 SNHLY, CDR2 FYNNEI. The CDR3 loop is CASKDPGWTDTQYF.

The chain is built from TRBV7-9 and TRBJ2-5; the D gene TCRdb calls, TRBD1, cannot be checked with no DNA. The germline V gene has CDR1 SEHNR and CDR2 FQNEAQ (reference sequence). CDR3 size: 15 residues. The CDR3: CASSFSTGEQETQYF.

The V and J genes are TRBV29-1 and TRBJ2-1. This CDR3 contains 12 residues. CDR1 is SQVTM, CDR2 ANQGSEA, per germline. This CDR3 is CSVDGSANEQFF.

The chain combines TRBV7-2 with TRBJ2-3; the TCRdb call, TRBD2, lacks DNA for checking. There are 15 residues in the CDR3. The V gene's germline CDR1 is SGHTA and CDR2 FQGNSA. The CDR3 region is CASSLMRGGTDTQYF.